This TCR beta chain is from a study of T cells in Graves' hyperthyroidism and ophthalmopathy. Ten or more counts support this clonotype. Germline V gene data show CDR1 as ENHRY and CDR2 as SYGVKD. The ends lost 4 bases at V and 3 bases at J; junction bases unmatched: 5. The CDR3 contains 14 residues. RNA transcripts provided the source from which TCR beta CDR3 regions were amplified. In the first-round RT-PCR of the TCR CDR3, the HTBI primer set was used. One entry per CDR3 protein results from TCRdb running MiXCR on the multiplex PCR reads. The sample has more than 300,000 distinct CDR3 sequences, 13% seen once.

The specimen sequenced was blood. This chain links TRBV10-3 with TRBJ2-5, with 7 bases matching TRBD1. The receptor comes from a woman aged 18-35 years with Graves' hyperthyroidism. CDR3 protein: CAISVTGEEETQYF. In DNA, the CDR3 is TGTGCCATCAGTGTCACAGGGGAAGAAGAGACCCAGTACTTC.